Shown below are 24 T cell receptor beta chains from a single sample sequenced in a study of shared clonotypes between healthy human individuals. The repertoire was sequenced with immunoSEQ multiplex PCR; TCRdb's copy has only in-frame clones and lacks some. The sample carries approximately 980,000 clones, 70% to 85% recorded once. The sequencing sample was made of memory CD4+ T cells sorted from blood. Documented subset: CD45RA-negative fraction. The receptor source for this set is a man in his late teens or twenties in good health.

For this clone: This may stem from a read error, because a much larger clone lies one nucleotide away. The chain carries TRBV5-6 and TRBJ1-1, with D tentatively TRBD1 (5 bases). Germline CDR1 is SGHDT and CDR2 is YYEEEE. The length of the CDR3 is 14 residues. Trimming removed 0 bases at V and 0 bases at J, with 6 bases between. The CDR3 region is CASSLGRVNTEAFF. CDR3 sequence (DNA): TGTGCCAGCAGCTTGGGCAGGGTGAACACTGAAGCTTTCTTT. The whole variable domain, remainder taken from reference TRBV5-6 and TRBJ1-1, is DAGVTQSPTHLIKTRGQQVTLRCSPKSGHDTVSWYQQALGQGPQFIFQYYEEEERQRGNFPDRFSGHQFPNYSSELNVNALLLGDSALYLCASSLGRVNTEAFFGQGTRLTVV.

This rearrangement joins TRBV11-3 to TRBJ2-3; D may correspond to TRBD1 or TRBD2 (6 bases each). The CDR3 covers 15 residues. In germline, CDR1 is SGHNT, CDR2 YENEEA. Deletions cut 5 bases from V and 4 bases from J, with 16 bases between. In nucleotides, the CDR3 is TGTGCCAGCAGCCCGGTAGGGGGGAAGTCAGATACGCAGTATTTT. It specifies CASSPVGGKSDTQYF. The full variable domain, in which reference TRBV11-3 and TRBJ2-3 provide the parts outside the CDR3, is EAGVVQSPRYKIIEKKQPVAFWCNPISGHNTLYWYLQNLGQGPELLIRYENEEAVDDSQLPKDRFSAERLKGVDSTLKIQPAELGDSAVYLCASSPVGGKSDTQYFGPGTRLTVL.

The V gene is TRBV2, the J gene TRBJ2-7; 11 nucleotides agree with TRBD2. CDR1 and CDR2 from the germline V gene are SNHLY and FYNNEI. Losses at the gene ends were 6 bases for V and 0 bases for J; bases not matched to a gene: 4. This CDR3 spans 15 amino acids. CDR3 amino acids: CASRAGTSGSYEQYF. In DNA form, the CDR3 reads TGTGCCAGCAGGGCCGGGACTAGCGGCTCCTACGAGCAGTACTTC.

This clone has more than one count but fewer than ten. Other DNA sequences in the same sample also yield this CDR3. The rearrangement joins TRBV2 to TRBJ2-2; no firm D call. Germline CDR1 reads SNHLY; CDR2 reads FYNNEI. The V end was cut by 6 bases, the J end by 5 bases, with 4 bases between. The CDR3 length is 11 residues. The CDR3: CASRETGELFF. The CDR3 DNA reads TGTGCCAGCAGGGAAACCGGGGAGCTGTTTTTT.

The chain is built from TRBV7-2 and TRBJ1-5; D might be TRBD1 (5 bases). The V end was cut by 1 base, the J end by 9 bases, with 10 bases between. In germline, CDR1 is SGHTA, CDR2 FQGNSA. This CDR3 is built from 13 residues. The DNA for the CDR3 is TGTGCCAGCAGCTTAGATTGGGGGAGGCCCCAGCATTTT. Its protein is CASSLDWGRPQHF.

V gene TRBV7-9 combines with J gene TRBJ2-5; no firm D call. V lost 3 bases, J lost 4 bases, and 12 bases lay in between. The CDR3 runs to 14 residues. Germline-derived CDR1 and CDR2 are SEHNR and FQNEAQ (reference sequence). CDR3 region: CASSLVVTRETQYF. CDR3 DNA: TGTGCCAGCAGCTTGGTTGTAACTCGAGAGACCCAGTACTTC.

In regard to this clone: The same CDR3 also results from other DNA sequences found in this sample. The rearrangement joins TRBV15 to TRBJ2-5; D may be TRBD2 (6 bases). The CDR3 loop spans 13 amino acids. The germline V gene has CDR1 LNHNV and CDR2 YYDKDF (reference sequence). The V and J ends lost 3 bases and 2 bases respectively, with 7 bases between them. Here the CDR3 DNA reads TGTGCCACCAGCAGGGGACTGCAAGAGACCCAGTACTTC. It specifies CATSRGLQETQYF. Full variable domain (missing parts from reference TRBV15 and TRBJ2-5): DAMVIQNPRYQVTQFGKPVTLSCSQTLNHNVMYWYQQKSSQAPKLLFHYYDKDFNNEADTPDNFQSRRPNTSFCFLDIRSPGLGDTAMYLCATSRGLQETQYFGPGTRLLVL.

The chain is built from TRBV27 and TRBJ1-4; 7 nucleotides agree with TRBD1. Per germline, CDR1 MNHEY and CDR2 SMNVEV (reference sequence). This CDR3 spans 17 amino acids. The V segment lost 0 bases and the J segment 7 bases; nucleotides outside the gene matches: 11. The CDR3, as DNA: TGTGCCAGCAGTTTATCAGCCCTTAACAGGGGAGGTGAAAAACTGTTTTTT. It codes for CASSLSALNRGGEKLFF.

The rearrangement uses TRBV10-1 and TRBJ2-3; no firm D call. This CDR3 is 14 amino acids long. Trimming stripped 2 bases from V and 1 base from J, with 7 bases between. Germline V gives CDR1 WNHNN, CDR2 SYGVQD (reference sequence). The CDR3 here is CASSEGPRTDTQYF. The CDR3 nucleotides are TGCGCCAGCAGTGAGGGACCACGCACAGATACGCAGTATTTT.

A single count supports this clone. The rearrangement joins TRBV5-5 to TRBJ1-6; 9 positions match TRBD1. Germline V gives CDR1 SGHKS, CDR2 YYEKEE (reference sequence). The CDR3 consists of 15 residues. Trimming at V came to 0 bases and at J to 10 bases, leaving 5 bases not matched to a gene. Here the CDR3 DNA reads TGTGCCAGCAGCTTGGAGGGGACAGGGAAATCACCCCTCCACTTT. Amino acid sequence: CASSLEGTGKSPLHF.

This chain uses TRBV5-4 with TRBJ2-5, with a tentative D call TRBD1 (5 bases). Trimming removed 6 bases at V and 2 bases at J, with 14 bases between. The CDR3 has 14 residues. CDR1 SGHNT and CDR2 YYREEE come from the germline V gene (reference sequence). The CDR3 nucleotides read TGTGCCAGCATCCCGGACACCAGACAAGAGACCCAGTACTTC. Its protein product is CASIPDTRQETQYF.

CDR3 bases: TGCGCCAGCAGCTTGGATCGGGGGCCCGGGGGAACCGGGGAGCTGTTTTTT. Translation: CASSLDRGPGGTGELFF. This chain links TRBV5-1 with TRBJ2-2; D tentatively fits TRBD1 or TRBD2 (6 bases each). Deletions cut 0 bases from V and 5 bases from J, with 17 bases between. This CDR3 has 17 residues. Germline V gene data show CDR1 as SGHRS and CDR2 as YFSETQ.

The chain employs TRBV28 and TRBJ1-4; D not resolved. The CDR3 extends over 13 amino acids. V lost 7 bases and J lost 4, with 10 bases in between. Germline CDR1 is MDHEN and CDR2 is SYDVKM. This CDR3 reads CASMWQSNEKLFF. The CDR3 DNA sequence: TGTGCCAGCATGTGGCAGAGTAATGAAAAACTGTTTTTT.

This clone was observed once. CDR3 coding DNA: TGTGCCAGTAGTCTAGCGGGGGGGCCCAAAAACATTCAGTACTTC. Residues: CASSLAGGPKNIQYF. The genes are TRBV19 and TRBJ2-4; 12 nucleotides agree with TRBD2. The CDR3 sequence is 15 residues long. Germline CDR1 and CDR2: LNHDA and SQIVND (reference sequence). The V segment lost 5 bases and the J segment 2 bases; nucleotides outside the gene matches: 1. Looking up the rest from reference TRBV19 and TRBJ2-4 gives the full variable domain: DGGITQSPKYLFRKEGQNVTLSCEQNLNHDAMYWYRQDPGQGLRLIYYSQIVNDFQKGDIAEGYSVSREKKESFPLTVTSAQKNPTAFYLCASSLAGGPKNIQYFGAGTRLSVL.

This chain connects TRBV6-5 to TRBJ2-1; 8 bases align to TRBD1. The J segment lost 6 bases and the V segment lost 5 bases, leaving 6 bases of the junction unmatched. This CDR3 has 14 residues. CDR1 is MNHEY, CDR2 SVGAGI, per germline. CDR3 protein: CASSGGQGGNEQFF. CDR3 bases: TGTGCCAGCAGTGGAGGACAGGGAGGCAATGAGCAGTTCTTC.

CDR3 protein: CASSMQGTKNIQYF. For the CDR3, the DNA is TGTGCCAGCAGCATGCAGGGGACCAAAAACATTCAGTACTTC. This chain links TRBV5-6 with TRBJ2-4, with D tentatively TRBD1 (6 bases). Per the germline V gene, CDR1 is SGHDT and CDR2 is YYEEEE. The CDR3 has 14 amino acids. The ends were cut back, 4 bases at V and 2 bases at J, with 10 bases in the middle.

This chain links TRBV28 with TRBJ2-7; TRBD1 is a possible D gene (6 bases). The CDR3 has 13 residues. V was clipped by 8 bases and J by 0 bases, with 11 bases between them. The germline gives CDR1 MDHEN, CDR2 SYDVKM. CDR3 sequence reads: CASGQLSSYEQYF. CDR3 nucleotide sequence: TGTGCCAGCGGACAGTTGAGCTCCTACGAGCAGTACTTC.

This clone was counted many times. The rearrangement links TRBV5-4 to TRBJ1-1, with D perhaps TRBD1 (5 bases). This CDR3 is built from 16 residues. The germline CDR1 and CDR2 sequences are SGHNT and YYREEE (reference sequence). V was shortened by 4 bases and J by 6 bases, with 22 bases between the two germline ends. The CDR3 nucleotides read TGTGCCAGCAGCCCTCACCCGACAGCGTCAACCGCTGAAGCTTTCTTT. Translated, it gives CASSPHPTASTAEAFF.

Note on this clone: The junction differs from germline at one of its ends, possibly a read error. The sample has other DNA sequences that encode this CDR3 too. V gene TRBV7-7 combines with J gene TRBJ2-7; 7 nucleotides line up with TRBD1. The CDR3 extends over 13 amino acids. Germline V gene lookup returns CDR1 SSHAT and CDR2 FNYEAQ (reference sequence). This CDR3 is CASSLGRGYEQYF. CDR3 sequence (DNA): TGTGCTAGCAGCTTGGGCAGGGGGTACGAGCAGTACTTC.

This clone was detected only once. The chain is built from TRBV5-4 and TRBJ1-6; D gene ambiguous. Trimming took 4 bases from V and 7 from J, leaving 6 bases between them. Germline lookup yields CDR1 SGHNT and CDR2 YYREEE (reference sequence). The CDR3 length is 12 residues. For the CDR3, the DNA is TGTGCCAGCAGCCAACAGAATTCACCCCTCCACTTT. This sequence encodes CASSQQNSPLHF.

Worth noting for this clone: A read error may be the cause here, since a much bigger clone is one base away. The sample contains more than one DNA sequence encoding this CDR3. This chain connects TRBV30 to TRBJ1-4, with no clear D. Germline V gene lookup returns CDR1 GTSNPN and CDR2 SVGIG (reference sequence). The V end lost 0 bases, the J end lost 8 bases, and 4 bases lay between the germline ends. This CDR3 is built from 11 residues. CDR3 nucleotides: TGTGCCTGGAGTGTAGGGGAAAAACTGTTTTTT. It yields the protein CAWSVGEKLFF.

The rearrangement joins TRBV27 to TRBJ1-5; no firm D call. V was shortened by 0 bases and J by 1 base, with 7 bases between the two germline ends. Germline lookup yields CDR1 MNHEY and CDR2 SMNVEV (reference sequence). The CDR3 is 15 residues long. In DNA, the CDR3 is TGTGCCAGCAGTTTATCGGGTCGGAGCAATCAGCCCCAGCATTTT. Translated: CASSLSGRSNQPQHF.

The chain carries TRBV5-5 and TRBJ2-2; D unresolved. V shed 0 bases and J shed 6 bases, with 12 bases lying between them. CDR1 is SGHKS, CDR2 YYEKEE, per germline (reference sequence). The CDR3 extends over 15 amino acids. For the CDR3, the DNA is TGTGCCAGCAGCTTGGAAGGGATCGGCGCCGGGGAGCTGTTTTTT. It codes for CASSLEGIGAGELFF.

The rearrangement links TRBV7-2 to TRBJ2-7, with 7 bases identical to TRBD1. Germline CDR1 is SGHTA and CDR2 is FQGNSA. V lost 5 bases, J lost 3 bases, and 13 bases stayed unmatched. The CDR3 covers 16 residues. In DNA form, the CDR3 reads TGTGCCAGCAGCCCGTTTTACAGGGGCGCGAGCTACGAGCAGTACTTC. Translated, it gives CASSPFYRGASYEQYF.